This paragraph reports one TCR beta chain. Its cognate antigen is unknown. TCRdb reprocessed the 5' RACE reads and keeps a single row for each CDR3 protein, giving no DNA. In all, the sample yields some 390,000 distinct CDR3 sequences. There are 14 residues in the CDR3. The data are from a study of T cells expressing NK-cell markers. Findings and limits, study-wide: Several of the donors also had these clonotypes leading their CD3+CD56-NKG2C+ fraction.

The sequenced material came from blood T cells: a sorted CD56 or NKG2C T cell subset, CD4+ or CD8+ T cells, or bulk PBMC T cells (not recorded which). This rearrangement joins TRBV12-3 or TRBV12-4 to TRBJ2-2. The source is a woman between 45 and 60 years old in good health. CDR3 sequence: CASKPGILTGELFF.